These 4 T cell receptor beta chains came from one sample sequenced in a study of human T cells and chemical hapten exposure. TCRdb analysed the RACE reads with MiXCR anew, one entry per CDR3 protein. The sample has roughly 100,000 distinct CDR3 sequences, less than 40% seen once. Time point reported: patch test 3, about 24 weeks after DPC sensitization. Treatment indicated: therapeutic diphenylcyclopropenone sensitization with weekly scalp DPC. The material was whole blood, obtained in connection with sensitization to the hapten diphenylcyclopropenone (DPC). The receptors shown here come from a middle-aged man with alopecia areata. Some clones in this sample may be carry-over from other donors' samples.

J is TRBJ1-3 and V is TRBV12-3 or TRBV12-4; D is uncertain. Trimming took off 1 base at V and 0 bases at J, with 7 bases between the two ends. CDR3 length: 15 residues. This CDR3 reads CASSLVLSSGNTIYF. As DNA, the CDR3 is TGTGCCAGCAGTTTAGTCTTGAGCTCTGGAAACACCATATATTTT.

This clonotype was picked up a small number of times. V is TRBV28 and J is TRBJ1-4, with unresolved D. V was shortened by 3 bases and J by 8 bases, with 4 bases between the two germline ends. Germline loops: CDR1 MDHEN, CDR2 SYDVKM. The CDR3 is 11 amino acids. CDR3 sequence reads: CASSFREKLFF. In DNA, the CDR3 is TGTGCCAGCAGTTTCCGAGAAAAACTGTTTTTT.

In this sample, this clonotype turned up a few times. The chain links TRBV29-1 to TRBJ2-7; either TRBD1 or TRBD2 may supply D (6 bases each). The germline gives CDR1 SQVTM, CDR2 ANQGSEA. Trimming left V 3 bases short and J 1 base short, with 16 bases between. The CDR3 is made up of 15 amino acids. The CDR3 loop reads CSVDHPRGTSYEQYV. DNA of the CDR3: TGCAGCGTTGACCACCCACGGGGGACATCCTACGAGCAGTACGTC.

The chain has TRBV28 and TRBJ1-4; 8 positions match TRBD1. CDR1 is MDHEN, CDR2 SYDVKM, per germline. CDR3 length: 13 amino acids. Trimming removed 6 bases from V and 8 bases from J; junction bases left unmatched: 5. CDR3 amino acids: CASRGDRMEKLFF. In nucleotides, the CDR3 is TGTGCCAGCAGAGGGGACAGGATGGAAAAACTGTTTTTT.